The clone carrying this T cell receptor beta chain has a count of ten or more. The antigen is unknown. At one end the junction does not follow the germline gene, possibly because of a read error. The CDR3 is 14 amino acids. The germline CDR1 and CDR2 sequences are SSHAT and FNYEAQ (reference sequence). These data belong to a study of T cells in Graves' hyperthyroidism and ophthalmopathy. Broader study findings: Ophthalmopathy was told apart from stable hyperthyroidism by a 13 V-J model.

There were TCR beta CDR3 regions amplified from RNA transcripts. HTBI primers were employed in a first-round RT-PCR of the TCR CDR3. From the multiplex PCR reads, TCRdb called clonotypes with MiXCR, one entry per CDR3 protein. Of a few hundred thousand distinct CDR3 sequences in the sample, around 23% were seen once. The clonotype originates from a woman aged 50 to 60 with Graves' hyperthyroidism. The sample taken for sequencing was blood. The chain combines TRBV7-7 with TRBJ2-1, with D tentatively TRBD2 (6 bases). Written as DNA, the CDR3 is TGTGCTAGCAGCTTAGACCAGACTAGAAATGAGCAGTTCTTC. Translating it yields CASSLDQTRNEQFF.